This TCR beta chain was profiled in a study of CD8 T cells in Susac syndrome. Random hexamers were used to reverse transcribe an amount of roughly 0.45 to 1 ug RNA. It was immunoSEQ multiplex PCR that amplified TCR beta CDR3 across 54 Vbeta and 13 Jbeta. TCRdb used MiXCR to reprocess the immunoSEQ multiplex PCR reads, holding one entry per CDR3 protein. The table has some 190,000 distinct CDR3 sequences, approximately 95% seen once. V lost 3 bases and J lost 4; bases outside the gene matches: 9. This CDR3 is built from 15 residues. Per the germline V gene, CDR1 is PRHDT and CDR2 is FYEKMQ (reference sequence). It was negative isolation that provided the CD8+ and CD4+ T cells, whereas TEMRA cells were enriched by FACS.

The rearrangement joins TRBV13 to TRBJ2-7; 7 nucleotides match TRBD2. The TCR was taken from a human donor in good health. Sequenced sample: CD4+ T cells from PBMCs. DNA of the CDR3: TGTGCCAGCAGCTTCTGGACTAGACTGGAATACGAGCAGTACTTC. Its translation: CASSFWTRLEYEQYF.